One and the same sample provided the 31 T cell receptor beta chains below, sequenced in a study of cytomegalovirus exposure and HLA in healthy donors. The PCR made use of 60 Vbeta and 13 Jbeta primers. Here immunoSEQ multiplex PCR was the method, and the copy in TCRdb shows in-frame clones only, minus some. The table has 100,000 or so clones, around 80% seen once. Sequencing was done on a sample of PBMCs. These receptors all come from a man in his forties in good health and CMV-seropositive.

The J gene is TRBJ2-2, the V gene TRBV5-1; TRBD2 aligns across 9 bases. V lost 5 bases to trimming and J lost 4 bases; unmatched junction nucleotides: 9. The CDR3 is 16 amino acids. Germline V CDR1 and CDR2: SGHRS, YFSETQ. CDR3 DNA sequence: TGCGCCAGCAGACTAACGACTAGCGGATCCACCGGGGAGCTGTTTTTT. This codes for CASRLTTSGSTGELFF. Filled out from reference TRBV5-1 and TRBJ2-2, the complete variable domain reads KAGVTQTPRYLIKTRGQQVTLSCSPISGHRSVSWYQQTPGQGLQFLFEYFSETQRNKGNFPGRFSGRQFSNSRSEMNVSTLELGDSALYLCASRLTTSGSTGELFFGEGSRLTVL.

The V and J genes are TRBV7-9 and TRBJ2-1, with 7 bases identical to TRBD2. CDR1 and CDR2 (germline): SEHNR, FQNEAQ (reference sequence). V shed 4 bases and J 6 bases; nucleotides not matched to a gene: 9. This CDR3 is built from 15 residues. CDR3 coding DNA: TGTGCCAGCAGCTCTTGGACCGTAGCGGGCAATGAGCAGTTCTTC. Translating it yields CASSSWTVAGNEQFF.

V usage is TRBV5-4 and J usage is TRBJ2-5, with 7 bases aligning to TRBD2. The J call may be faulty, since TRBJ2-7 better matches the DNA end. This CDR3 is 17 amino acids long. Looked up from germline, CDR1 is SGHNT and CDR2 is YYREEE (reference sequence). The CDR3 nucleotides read TGTGCCAGCAGCTCCCTATTAATAGCGGGTCGATCCTACGAGCAGTACTTC. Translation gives CASSSLLIAGRSYEQYF.

CDR3 DNA sequence: TGTGCCAGCAGCTTAACGGGACAGGGAGGGTTGGAGACCCAGTACTTC. Translating gives CASSLTGQGGLETQYF. V and J are TRBV7-3 and TRBJ2-5, with 9 positions matching TRBD1. In germline, CDR1 is SGHTA, CDR2 FQGTGA. The CDR3 extends over 16 amino acids. Trimming took 0 bases from V and 5 from J; bases not matched to a gene: 7.

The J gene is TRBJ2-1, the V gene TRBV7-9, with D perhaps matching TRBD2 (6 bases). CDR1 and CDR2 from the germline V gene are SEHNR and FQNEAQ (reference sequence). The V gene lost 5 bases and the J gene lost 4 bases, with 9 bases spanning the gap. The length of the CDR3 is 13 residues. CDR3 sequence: CASSPGTYNEQFF. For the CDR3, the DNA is TGTGCCAGCAGCCCAGGGACTTACAATGAGCAGTTCTTC.

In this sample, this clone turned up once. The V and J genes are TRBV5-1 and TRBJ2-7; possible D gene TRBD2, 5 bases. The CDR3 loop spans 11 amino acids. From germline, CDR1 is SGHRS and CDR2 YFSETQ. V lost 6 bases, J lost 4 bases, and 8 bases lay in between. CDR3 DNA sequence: TGCGCCAGCAATTCGGGATACGAGCAGTACTTC. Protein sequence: CASNSGYEQYF.

The CDR3 DNA reads TGTGCCAGCACATTAGTCCCAGGGAACTATGGCTACACCTTC. This sequence encodes CASTLVPGNYGYTF. The rearrangement joins TRBV2 to TRBJ1-2, with a possible D match to TRBD1 (5 bases). V gave up 7 bases and J gave up 2 bases, with 14 bases separating them. In germline, CDR1 is SNHLY, CDR2 FYNNEI. This CDR3 has 14 residues.

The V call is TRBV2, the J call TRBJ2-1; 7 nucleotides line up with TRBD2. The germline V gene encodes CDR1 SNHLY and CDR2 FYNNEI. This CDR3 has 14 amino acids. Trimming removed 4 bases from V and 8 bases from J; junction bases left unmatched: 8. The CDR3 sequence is CASSGEGRFYEQFF. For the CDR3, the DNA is TGTGCCAGCAGTGGGGAGGGGCGCTTCTATGAGCAGTTCTTC.

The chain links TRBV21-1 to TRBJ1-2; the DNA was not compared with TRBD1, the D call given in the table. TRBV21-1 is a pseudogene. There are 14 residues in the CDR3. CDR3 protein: CASSKTQGQYGYTF. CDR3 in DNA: TGTGCCAGCAGCAAAACGCAGGGGCAGTATGGCTACACCTTC.

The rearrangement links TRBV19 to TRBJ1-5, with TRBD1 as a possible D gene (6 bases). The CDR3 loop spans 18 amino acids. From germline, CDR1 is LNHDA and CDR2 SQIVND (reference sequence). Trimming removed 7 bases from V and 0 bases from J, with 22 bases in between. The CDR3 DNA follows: TGTGCCAGTACCCCCCGAGGCAGGGGACCGTATAGCAATCAGCCCCAGCATTTT. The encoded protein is CASTPRGRGPYSNQPQHF.

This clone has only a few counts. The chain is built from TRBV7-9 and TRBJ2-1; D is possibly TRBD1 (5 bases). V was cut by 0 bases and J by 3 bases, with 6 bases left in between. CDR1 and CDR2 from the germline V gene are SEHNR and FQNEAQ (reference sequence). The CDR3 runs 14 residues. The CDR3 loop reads CASSLADSYNEQFF. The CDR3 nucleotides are TGTGCCAGCAGCTTAGCCGACAGCTACAATGAGCAGTTCTTC.

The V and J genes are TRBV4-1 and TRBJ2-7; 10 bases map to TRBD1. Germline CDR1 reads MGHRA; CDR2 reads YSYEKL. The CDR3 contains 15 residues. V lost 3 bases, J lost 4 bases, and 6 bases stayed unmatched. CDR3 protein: CASSQTDRGTYEQYF. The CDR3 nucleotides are TGCGCCAGCAGCCAGACGGACAGGGGGACTTACGAGCAGTACTTC.

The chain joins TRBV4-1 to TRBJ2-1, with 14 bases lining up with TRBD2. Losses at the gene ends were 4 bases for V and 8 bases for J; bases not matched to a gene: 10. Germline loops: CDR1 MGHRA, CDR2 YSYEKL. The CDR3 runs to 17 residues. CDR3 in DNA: TGCGCCAGCAGCCCGGGACTAGCGGGAGTAGGGTACTATGAGCAGTTCTTC. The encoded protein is CASSPGLAGVGYYEQFF.

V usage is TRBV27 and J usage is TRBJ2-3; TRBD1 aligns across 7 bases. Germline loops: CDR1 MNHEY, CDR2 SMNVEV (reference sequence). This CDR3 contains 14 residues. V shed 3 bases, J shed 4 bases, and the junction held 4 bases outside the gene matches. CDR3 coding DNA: TGTGCCAGCAGTTTTGCAGGGGGTGCAGATACGCAGTATTTT. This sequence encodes CASSFAGGADTQYF.

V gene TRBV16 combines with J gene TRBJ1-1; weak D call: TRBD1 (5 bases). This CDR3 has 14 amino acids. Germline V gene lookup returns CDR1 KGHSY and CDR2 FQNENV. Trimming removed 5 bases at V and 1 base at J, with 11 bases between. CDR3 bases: TGTGCCAGCAGCAGCCGACAGAAGAACACTGAAGCTTTCTTT. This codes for CASSSRQKNTEAFF.

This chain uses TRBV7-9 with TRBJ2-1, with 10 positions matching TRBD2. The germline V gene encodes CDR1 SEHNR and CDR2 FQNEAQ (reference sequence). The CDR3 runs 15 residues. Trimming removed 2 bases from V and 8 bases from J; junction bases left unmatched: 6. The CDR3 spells CASSLKLAGDYEQFF. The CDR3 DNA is TGTGCCAGCAGCTTAAAGCTAGCGGGGGACTATGAGCAGTTCTTC.

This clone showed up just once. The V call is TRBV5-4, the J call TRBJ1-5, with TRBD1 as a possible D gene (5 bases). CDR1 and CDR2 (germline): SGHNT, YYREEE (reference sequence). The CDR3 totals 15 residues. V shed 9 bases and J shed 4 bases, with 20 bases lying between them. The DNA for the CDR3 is TGTGCCACTTCAGCTGTCCCGGGGGGAAATCAGCCCCAGCATTTT. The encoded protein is CATSAVPGGNQPQHF.

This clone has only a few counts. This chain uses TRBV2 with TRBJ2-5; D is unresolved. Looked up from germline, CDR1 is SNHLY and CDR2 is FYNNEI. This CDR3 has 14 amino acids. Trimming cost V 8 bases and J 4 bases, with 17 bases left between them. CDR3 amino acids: CASGLRRFTETQYF. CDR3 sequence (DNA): TGTGCCAGCGGGCTCCGGCGTTTCACAGAGACCCAGTACTTC.

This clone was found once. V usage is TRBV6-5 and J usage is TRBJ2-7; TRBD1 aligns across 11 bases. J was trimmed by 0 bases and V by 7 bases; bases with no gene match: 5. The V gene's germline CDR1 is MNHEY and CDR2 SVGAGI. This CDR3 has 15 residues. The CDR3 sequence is CASKRTGGFSYEQYF. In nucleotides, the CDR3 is TGTGCCAGCAAGAGGACAGGGGGCTTCTCCTACGAGCAGTACTTC.

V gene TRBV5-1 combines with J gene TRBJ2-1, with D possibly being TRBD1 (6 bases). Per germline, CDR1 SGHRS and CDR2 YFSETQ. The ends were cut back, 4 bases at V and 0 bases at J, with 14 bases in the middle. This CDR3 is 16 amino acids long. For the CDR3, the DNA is TGCGCCAGCAGCGTAACAGGGTCCGGCTCCTACAATGAGCAGTTCTTC. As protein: CASSVTGSGSYNEQFF.

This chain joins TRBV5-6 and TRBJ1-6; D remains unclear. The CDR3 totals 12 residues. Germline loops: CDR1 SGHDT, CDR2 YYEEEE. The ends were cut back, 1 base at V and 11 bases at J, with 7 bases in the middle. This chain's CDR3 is CASSLMSAPLHF. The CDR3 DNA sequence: TGTGCCAGCAGCTTGATGTCGGCACCCCTCCACTTT.

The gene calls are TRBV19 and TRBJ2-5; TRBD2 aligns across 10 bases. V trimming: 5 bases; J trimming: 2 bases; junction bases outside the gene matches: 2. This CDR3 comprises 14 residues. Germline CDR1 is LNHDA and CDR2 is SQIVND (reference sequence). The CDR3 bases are TGTGCCAGTAGTGGACTAGCGGATCAAGAGACCCAGTACTTC. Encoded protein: CASSGLADQETQYF.

CDR3 sequence: CASSPTGLGTEAFF. The CDR3 nucleotides are TGCGCCAGCAGCCCGACAGGGTTGGGAACTGAAGCTTTCTTT. The chain recombines TRBV4-1 with TRBJ1-1, with 7 bases matching TRBD1. CDR3 length: 14 amino acids. V shed 4 bases, J shed 5 bases, and the junction held 7 bases outside the gene matches. Germline lookup yields CDR1 MGHRA and CDR2 YSYEKL.

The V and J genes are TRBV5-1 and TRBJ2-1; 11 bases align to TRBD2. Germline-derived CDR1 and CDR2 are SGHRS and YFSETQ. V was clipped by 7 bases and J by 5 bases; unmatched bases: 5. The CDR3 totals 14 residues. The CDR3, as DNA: TGCGCCAGCCGCACTAGCGGGAGCAACAATGAGCAGTTCTTC. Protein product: CASRTSGSNNEQFF.

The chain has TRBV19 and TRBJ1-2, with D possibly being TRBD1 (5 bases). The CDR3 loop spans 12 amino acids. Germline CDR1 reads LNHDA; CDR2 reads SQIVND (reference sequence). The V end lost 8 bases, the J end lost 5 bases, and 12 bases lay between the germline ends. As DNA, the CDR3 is TGTGCCAGTGCCGGGACTGCTTATGGCTACACCTTC. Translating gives CASAGTAYGYTF.

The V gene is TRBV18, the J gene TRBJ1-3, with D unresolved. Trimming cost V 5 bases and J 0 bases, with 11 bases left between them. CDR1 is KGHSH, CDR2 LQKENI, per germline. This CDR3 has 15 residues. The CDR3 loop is CASSMTTLSGNTIYF. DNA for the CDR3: TGTGCCAGCTCAATGACAACCCTCTCTGGAAACACCATATATTTT.

In DNA, the CDR3 is TGTGCCAGCAGCTCCCCGGCGGGAGGAACAGATACGCAGTATTTT. Residues: CASSSPAGGTDTQYF. The chain employs TRBV7-8 and TRBJ2-3; TRBD2 matches 8 bases. Germline CDR1 SGHVS, CDR2 FQNEAQ. The CDR3 sequence is 15 residues long. The V and J ends lost 4 bases and 3 bases, in that order; junction bases with no gene match: 6.

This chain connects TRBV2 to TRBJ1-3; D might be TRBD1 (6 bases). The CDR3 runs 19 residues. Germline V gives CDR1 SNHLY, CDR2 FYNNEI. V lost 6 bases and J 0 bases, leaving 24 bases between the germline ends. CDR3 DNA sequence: TGTGCCAGCAGAGCGGGGGGCTCGCGAAGCTTTAACTCTGGAAACACCATATATTTT. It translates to CASRAGGSRSFNSGNTIYF.

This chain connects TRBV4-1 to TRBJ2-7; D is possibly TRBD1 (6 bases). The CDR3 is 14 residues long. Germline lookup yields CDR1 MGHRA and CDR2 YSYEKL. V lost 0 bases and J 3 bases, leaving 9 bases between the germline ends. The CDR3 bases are TGCGCCAGCAGCCAAGACCAGGGGAACTACGAGCAGTACTTC. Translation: CASSQDQGNYEQYF.

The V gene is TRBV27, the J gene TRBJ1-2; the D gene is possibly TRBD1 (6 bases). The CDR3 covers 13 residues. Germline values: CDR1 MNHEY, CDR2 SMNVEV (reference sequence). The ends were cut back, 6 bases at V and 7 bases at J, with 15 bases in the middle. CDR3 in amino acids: CASSTTGDGGYTF. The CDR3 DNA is TGTGCCAGCAGCACGACAGGAGATGGTGGCTACACCTTC.

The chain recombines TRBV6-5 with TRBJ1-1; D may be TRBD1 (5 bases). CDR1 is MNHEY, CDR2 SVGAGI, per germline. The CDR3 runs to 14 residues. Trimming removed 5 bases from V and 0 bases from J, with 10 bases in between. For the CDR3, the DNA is TGTGCCAGCAGTGGGGCACTGATGAACACTGAAGCTTTCTTT. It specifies CASSGALMNTEAFF.